The 5 T cell receptor beta chains listed next were all sequenced from one sample in a study of blood T cell repertoires in COVID-19. Here immunoSEQ multiplex PCR was the method, and the copy in TCRdb shows in-frame clones only, minus some. In the table there are about 77,000 clones, about 91% of which are singletons. Material for sequencing was peripheral blood. Receptors originate from a woman aged 80 or older with acute or convalescent COVID-19.

This clone has a handful of counts. The chain couples TRBV5-4 to TRBJ2-1; D is perhaps TRBD2 (6 bases). The CDR3 runs to 16 residues. The V gene lost 2 bases and the J gene lost 9 bases, with 21 bases spanning the gap. Germline V gene sequence: CDR1 SGHNT, CDR2 YYREEE (reference sequence). The CDR3 loop reads CASSLGGRDPRVEQFF. The CDR3 bases are TGTGCCAGCAGCTTAGGAGGGCGGGACCCCCGCGTTGAGCAGTTCTTC.

The chain joins TRBV4-1 to TRBJ2-1; a possible D gene is TRBD2 (5 bases). Germline V gives CDR1 MGHRA, CDR2 YSYEKL. V gave up 1 base and J gave up 3 bases, with 7 bases separating them. This CDR3 contains 14 residues. This CDR3 is CASSQVDFYNEQFF. In DNA form, the CDR3 reads TGCGCCAGCAGCCAAGTGGACTTCTACAATGAGCAGTTCTTC.

This chain connects TRBV6-6 to TRBJ2-5; 8 bases are shared with TRBD1. The CDR3 has 13 amino acids. The J segment lost 4 bases and the V segment lost 6 bases, leaving 4 bases of the junction unmatched. The V gene's germline CDR1 is MNHNY and CDR2 SVGAGI (reference sequence). CDR3 coding DNA: TGTGCCAGCAGACGAGGACAGGGAGAGACCCAGTACTTC. It codes for CASRRGQGETQYF.

The chain links TRBV3-1 (or the pseudogene TRBV3-2) to TRBJ2-3; D uncertain. CDR1 and CDR2 from the germline V gene are LGHDT and YNNKEL (reference sequence). V was cut by 4 bases and J by 4 bases, with 15 bases left in between. This CDR3 has 15 amino acids. The CDR3 sequence: CASSPRPNLADTQYF. In DNA, the CDR3 is TGTGCCAGCAGCCCTCGCCCCAACTTGGCAGATACGCAGTATTTT.

The chain employs TRBV4-3 and TRBJ1-2; the match to TRBD1 covers 8 bases. CDR1 and CDR2 (germline): LGHNA, YSLEER. The J segment lost 7 bases and the V segment lost 1 base, leaving 11 bases of the junction unmatched. The CDR3 covers 16 residues. CDR3 loop: CASSQVYGQGAFGYTF. The CDR3 bases are TGCGCCAGCAGCCAAGTTTATGGCCAGGGGGCTTTTGGCTACACCTTC.